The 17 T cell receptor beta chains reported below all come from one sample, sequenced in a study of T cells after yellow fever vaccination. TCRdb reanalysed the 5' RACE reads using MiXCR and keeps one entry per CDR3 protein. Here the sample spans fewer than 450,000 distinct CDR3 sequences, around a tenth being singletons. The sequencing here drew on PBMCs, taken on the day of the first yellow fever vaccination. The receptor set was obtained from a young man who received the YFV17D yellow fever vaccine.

The CDR3 nucleotides are TGTGCCAGCAGCTTAGTCGGCCGGGCCCAGACAGATACGCAGTATTTT. Its protein product is CASSLVGRAQTDTQYF. The chain couples TRBV7-9 to TRBJ2-3, with D unclear. Germline CDR1 reads SEHNR; CDR2 reads FQNEAQ (reference sequence). This CDR3 region has 16 residues. V was clipped by 1 base and J by 3 bases, with 14 bases between them.

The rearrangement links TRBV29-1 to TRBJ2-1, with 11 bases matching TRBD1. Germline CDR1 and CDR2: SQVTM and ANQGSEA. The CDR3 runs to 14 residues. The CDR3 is CPVYLGTGGTEQFF. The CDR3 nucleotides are TGCCCTGTTTATCTGGGGACAGGGGGAACTGAGCAGTTCTTC.

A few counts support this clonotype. In nucleotides, the CDR3 is TGCGCCAGCAGCCAAGGGCGACTCCCGAACTCTTCTAATGAAAAACTGTTTTTT. This gives the protein CASSQGRLPNSSNEKLFF. This sequence joins TRBV4-3 and TRBJ1-4; D uncertain. The CDR3 is made up of 18 amino acids. The V end lost 1 base, the J end lost 3 bases, and 18 bases lay between the germline ends. In germline, CDR1 is LGHNA, CDR2 YSLEER.

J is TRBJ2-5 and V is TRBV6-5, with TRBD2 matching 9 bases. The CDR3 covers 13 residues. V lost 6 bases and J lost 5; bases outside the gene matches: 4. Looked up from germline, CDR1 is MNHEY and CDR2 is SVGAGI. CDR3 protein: CASRLAGVETQYF. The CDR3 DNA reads TGTGCCAGCAGATTAGCGGGGGTGGAGACCCAGTACTTC.

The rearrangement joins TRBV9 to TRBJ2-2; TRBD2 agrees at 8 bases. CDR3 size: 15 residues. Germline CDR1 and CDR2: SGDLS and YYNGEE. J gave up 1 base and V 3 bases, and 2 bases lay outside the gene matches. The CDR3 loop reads CASSGLALNTGELFF. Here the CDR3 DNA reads TGTGCCAGCAGCGGACTAGCGTTGAACACCGGGGAGCTGTTTTTT.

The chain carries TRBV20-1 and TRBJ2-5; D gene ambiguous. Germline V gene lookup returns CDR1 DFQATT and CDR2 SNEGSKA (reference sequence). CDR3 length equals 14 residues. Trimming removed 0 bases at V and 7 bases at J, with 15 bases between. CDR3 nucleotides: TGCAGTGCTAGAGATCGGACGTTTAAGGGGACCCAGTACTTC. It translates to CSARDRTFKGTQYF.

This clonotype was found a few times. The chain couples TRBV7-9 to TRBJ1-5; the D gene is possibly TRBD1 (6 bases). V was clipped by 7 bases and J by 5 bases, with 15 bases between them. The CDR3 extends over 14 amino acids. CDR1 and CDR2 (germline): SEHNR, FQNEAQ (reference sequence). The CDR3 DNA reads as TGTGCCAGCACTGTAGCAGGGGTCGATCAGCCCCAGCATTTT. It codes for CASTVAGVDQPQHF.

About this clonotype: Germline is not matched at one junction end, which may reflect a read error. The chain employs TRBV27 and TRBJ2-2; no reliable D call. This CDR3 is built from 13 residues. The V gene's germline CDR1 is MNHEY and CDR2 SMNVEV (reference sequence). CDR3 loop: CASSFSSTRELFF. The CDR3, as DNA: TGTGCCAGCAGTTTCTCGTCCACCCGGGAGCTGTTTTTT.

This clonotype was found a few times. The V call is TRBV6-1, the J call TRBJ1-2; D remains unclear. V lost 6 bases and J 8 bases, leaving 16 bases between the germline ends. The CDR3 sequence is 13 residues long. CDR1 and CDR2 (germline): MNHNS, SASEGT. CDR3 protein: CASRLRLLGGYTF. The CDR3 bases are TGTGCCAGCAGACTGAGGCTTTTGGGCGGCTACACCTTC.

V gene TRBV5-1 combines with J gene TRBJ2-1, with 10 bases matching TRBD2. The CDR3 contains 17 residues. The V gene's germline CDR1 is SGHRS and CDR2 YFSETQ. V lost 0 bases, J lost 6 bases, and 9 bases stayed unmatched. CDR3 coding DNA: TGCGCCAGCAGCTTGGCCGAGCGGGGGGGCCCGGTCAATGAGCAGTTCTTC. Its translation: CASSLAERGGPVNEQFF.

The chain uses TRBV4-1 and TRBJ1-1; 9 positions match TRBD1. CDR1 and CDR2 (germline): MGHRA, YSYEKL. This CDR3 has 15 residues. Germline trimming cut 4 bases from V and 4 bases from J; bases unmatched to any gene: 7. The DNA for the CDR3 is TGCGCCAGCAGCCCAGACGACAGGGGGGTCACTGAAGCTTTCTTT. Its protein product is CASSPDDRGVTEAFF.

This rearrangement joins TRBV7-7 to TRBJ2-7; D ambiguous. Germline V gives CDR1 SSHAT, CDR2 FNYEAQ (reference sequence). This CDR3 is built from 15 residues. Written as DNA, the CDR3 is TGTGCTAGCAGCCGTTGTCCAGGAGTGTACTACGAGCAGTACGTC. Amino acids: CASSRCPGVYYEQYV.

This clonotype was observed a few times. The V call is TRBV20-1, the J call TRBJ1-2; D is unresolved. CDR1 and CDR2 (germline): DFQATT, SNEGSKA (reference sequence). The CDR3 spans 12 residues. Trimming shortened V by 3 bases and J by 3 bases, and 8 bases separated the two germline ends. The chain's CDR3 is CSASAVYYGYTF. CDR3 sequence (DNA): TGCAGTGCTAGCGCGGTTTACTATGGCTACACCTTC.

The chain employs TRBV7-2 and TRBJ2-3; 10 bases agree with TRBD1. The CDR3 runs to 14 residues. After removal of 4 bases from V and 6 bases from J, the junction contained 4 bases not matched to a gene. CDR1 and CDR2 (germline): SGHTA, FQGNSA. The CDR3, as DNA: TGTGCCAGCAGCTCAGGACAGGGGGACGATACGCAGTATTTT. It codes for CASSSGQGDDTQYF.

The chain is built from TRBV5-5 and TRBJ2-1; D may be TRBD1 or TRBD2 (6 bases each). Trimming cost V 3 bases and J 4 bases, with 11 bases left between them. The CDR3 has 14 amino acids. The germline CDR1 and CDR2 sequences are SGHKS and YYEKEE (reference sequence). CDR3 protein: CASSSGGIYNEQFF. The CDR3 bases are TGTGCCAGCAGCTCCGGGGGCATATACAATGAGCAGTTCTTC. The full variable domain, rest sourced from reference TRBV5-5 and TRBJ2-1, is DAGVTQSPTHLIKTRGQQVTLRCSPISGHKSVSWYQQVLGQGPQFIFQYYEKEERGRGNFPDRFSARQFPNYSSELNVNALLLGDSALYLCASSSGGIYNEQFFGPGTRLTVL.

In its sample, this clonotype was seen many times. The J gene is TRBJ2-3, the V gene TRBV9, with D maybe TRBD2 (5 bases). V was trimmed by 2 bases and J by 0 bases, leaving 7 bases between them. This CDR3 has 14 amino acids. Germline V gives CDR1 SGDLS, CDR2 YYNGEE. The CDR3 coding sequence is TGTGCCAGCAGCGTCCCGGGGAGCACAGATACGCAGTATTTT. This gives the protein CASSVPGSTDTQYF.

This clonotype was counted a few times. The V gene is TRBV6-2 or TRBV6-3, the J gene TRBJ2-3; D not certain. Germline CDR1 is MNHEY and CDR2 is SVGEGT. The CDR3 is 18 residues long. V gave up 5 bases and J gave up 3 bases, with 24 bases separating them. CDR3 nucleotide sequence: TGTGCCAGCAGTCTCGACACCGGTAACCCCTCACGGACAGATACGCAGTATTTT. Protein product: CASSLDTGNPSRTDTQYF.